A selection of T cell receptor beta chains follows, all from one sample in a study of blood T cell repertoires in COVID-19. Data came from immunoSEQ multiplex PCR; TCRdb stores just in-frame clones and leaves some out. The sample holds around 130,000 clones, approximately 85% seen once. Sequencing input: peripheral blood. Receptors were obtained from a human donor in a cohort sampled during active COVID-19. CDR3s include the opening cysteine and the closing phenylalanine or tryptophan. A D gene is named only where the DNA matches it firmly. Where a row states a size, it is once, few, many or the class of an expanded clone; other rows omit it.

>TRBV7-2|.|15|TRBJ2-1|TRBD2
TGTGCCAGCAGCTTGCGGGGGGCTCTCTACAATGAGCAGTTCTTC
CASSLRGALYNEQFF
>TRBV7-6|.|14|TRBJ2-7|.
TGTGCCAGCAGCCATCAGGGGAGCCCCTACGAGCAGTACTTC
CASSHQGSPYEQYF
>TRBV2|few|13|TRBJ1-5|.
TGTGCCAGCAGCCAAACCCAGGGACAGCCCCAGCATTTT
CASSQTQGQPQHF
>TRBV7-2|once|13|TRBJ2-7|.
TGTGCCAGCAGCCCTCAGGTGCGGGGCGAGCAGTACTTC
CASSPQVRGEQYF
>TRBV27|.|14|TRBJ1-1|.
TGTGCCAGCAGTAGGGGACTGTTGAACACTGAAGCTTTCTTT
CASSRGLLNTEAFF
>TRBV28|.|14|TRBJ1-3|.
TGTGCCAGCAGTTTAGCTAACTCTGGAAACACCATATATTTT
CASSLANSGNTIYF
>TRBV10-1|.|16|TRBJ2-7|.
TGCGCCAGCAGCGACGAGACAGCTACGGGGGTCTACGAGCAGTACTTC
CASSDETATGVYEQYF
>TRBV20-1|once|9|TRBJ1-1|.
TGCAGCGGACATTGGGGAGCTTTCTTT
CSGHWGAFF
>TRBV7-6|.|15|TRBJ2-5|TRBD1
TGTGCCGCAAGGATTAGGGACAGGGCCCAAGAGACCCAGTACTTC
CAARIRDRAQETQYF
>TRBV7-8|.|17|TRBJ2-2|TRBD2
TGTGCCAGCAGCTTACTAGCGGGGGGCGATAACACCGGGGAGCTGTTTTTT
CASSLLAGGDNTGELFF
>TRBV6-5|.|14|TRBJ2-5|.
TGTGCCAGCAGTTACTCGATCAGGGAAGAGACCCAGTACTTC
CASSYSIREETQYF
>TRBV7-8|.|16|TRBJ2-1|TRBD2
TGTGCCAGCAGCCTATCCGGGACTAGCGGGGGGAATGAGCAGTTCTTC
CASSLSGTSGGNEQFF
>TRBV12-5|once|12|TRBJ2-2|.
TGTGCTAGTGGTTCTTACACCGGGGAGCTGTTTTTT
CASGSYTGELFF
>TRBV28|.|14|TRBJ2-1|.
TGTGCCAGCAGTCCCACCAGCTCCTACAATGAGCAGTTCTTC
CASSPTSSYNEQFF
>TRBV19|.|15|TRBJ1-1|.
TGTGCCACGAAGCAGCAGGGAGGCATGAACACTGAAGCTTTCTTT
CATKQQGGMNTEAFF
>TRBV4-3|.|15|TRBJ2-3|TRBD2
TGCGCCAGCAGCCCCATAGCGGGGGGGACAGATACGCAGTATTTT
CASSPIAGGTDTQYF
>TRBV6-2/TRBV6-3|.|13|TRBJ2-1|.
TGTGCCAGCAGTTACCCCCCCCAGAATGAGCAGTTCTTC
CASSYPPQNEQFF
>TRBV3-1/TRBV3-2|.|15|TRBJ2-3|.
TGTGCCAGCAGCCAAGGAGGGCGTCGGGCAGATACGCAGTATTTT
CASSQGGRRADTQYF
>TRBV7-2|.|14|TRBJ2-5|TRBD1
TGTGCCAGCAGCTCGCGACAGGGGATTGAGACCCAGTACTTC
CASSSRQGIETQYF
>TRBV18|.|15|TRBJ1-2|TRBD1
TGTGCCAGCTCACCCTCGGGACAGCAAGAATATGGCTACACCTTC
CASSPSGQQEYGYTF
>TRBV6-6|.|16|TRBJ2-2|TRBD2
TGTGCCAGCAGGAAACTAGCGGGGGCTCTAAGCGGGGAGCTGTTTTTT
CASRKLAGALSGELFF
>TRBV11-2|.|15|TRBJ2-5|.
TGTGCCAGCAGCCTGGGGCAAAGGGGACAAGAGACCCAGTACTTC
CASSLGQRGQETQYF
>TRBV27|.|21|TRBJ2-2|TRBD2
TGTGCCAGCAGTTTATCGGGGACTAGCGGGGGGGCTTGGCAAAACACCGGGGAGCTGTTTTTT
CASSLSGTSGGAWQNTGELFF
>TRBV19|.|14|TRBJ1-5|TRBD1
TGTGCCAGTAGTATAGCGCGACAGGGGAAGCCCCAGCATTTT
CASSIARQGKPQHF
>TRBV3-1/TRBV3-2|few|15|TRBJ1-1|.
TGTGCCAGCAGCCTACTCGAGGACAGCCAGACTGAAGCTTTCTTT
CASSLLEDSQTEAFF
>TRBV9|.|15|TRBJ1-5|.
TGTGCCAGCAGCCTTACAGGGTCAGGCAATCAGCCCCAGCATTTT
CASSLTGSGNQPQHF
>TRBV5-8|.|13|TRBJ2-7|.
TGTGCCAGCAGCTTACCAGGGACCTACGAGCAGTACTTC
CASSLPGTYEQYF
>TRBV19|.|13|TRBJ1-6|TRBD1
TGTGCCAGTAGTTCCCGACAGGGGGGTCCCCTCCACTTT
CASSSRQGGPLHF
>TRBV9|.|16|TRBJ1-6|.
TGTGCCAGCAGCGTAGACCCACAGGGTGTAAATTCACCCCTCCACTTT
CASSVDPQGVNSPLHF
>TRBV11-3|.|17|TRBJ2-5|.
TGTGCCAGCAGCTTAGGGCTGGGGCAGAAATTCCAAGAGACCCAGTACTTC
CASSLGLGQKFQETQYF